This T cell receptor (beta chain) is from a study of T-cell reconstitution after alpha-beta-depleted transplantation in children. Losses at the gene ends were 2 bases for V and 2 bases for J; bases not matched to a gene: 11. Germline CDR1 reads SGHAT; CDR2 reads FQDESV (reference sequence). The CDR3 spans 19 residues. Library preparation (for TCRbeta) was performed with unique molecular identifiers. TCRdb re-derived calls from the PCR reads in MiXCR, one entry per CDR3 protein. Of some 840,000 distinct CDR3 sequences listed, about 16% are singletons. Study-wide results and limits: One year after transplant, T-cell counts and diversity came mostly from newly produced T cells. In some patients, recipient T cells and intrathymic progenitors surviving conditioning explained high day-60 diversity. Reportedly, roughly two months post-transplant, alpha-beta T cells arose from several hundred expanded graft clones.

This clonotype was picked up a small number of times. Its antigen remains unknown. The clonotype comes from a male patient younger than 18 who had a stem cell transplant for acute lymphoblastic leukemia, so the T cells may come from the graft donor. This chain connects TRBV11-1 to TRBJ2-1, with TRBD2 identical over 11 bases. The sample in question was PBMCs, mostly from graft donor cells, obtained 360 days after TCRalphabeta/CD19-depleted stem cell transplant. CDR3 protein: CASSLFLAGGPSPYNEQFF. The CDR3 DNA reads TGTGCCAGCAGCTTATTTTTAGCGGGAGGGCCCAGCCCCTACAATGAGCAGTTCTTC.